These T cell receptor beta chains were read from a single sample in a study of T cells expressing NK-cell markers. Reprocessing the 5' RACE reads, TCRdb reports a single entry for every CDR3 protein and omits DNA. Here the sample table reports 150,000 to 160,000 distinct CDR3 sequences. Sequencing was done on a sample of blood T cells: a sorted CD56 or NKG2C T cell subset, CD4+ or CD8+ T cells, or bulk PBMC T cells (not recorded which). All receptors derive from a woman between 50 and 59 years old in good health. The CDR3 runs from the conserved cysteine through the conserved F or W.

V	J	CDR3
TRBV1	TRBJ2-5	CTSSQDAGDIEETQYF
TRBV12-3/TRBV12-4	TRBJ2-1	CASSLSLAAYNEQFF
TRBV4-1	TRBJ2-1	CASSQEGHPSSYNEQFF
TRBV5-5	TRBJ2-2	CASSLSFPSGRTANTGELFF
TRBV12-3/TRBV12-4	TRBJ2-1	CASSPRGVGDEQFF
TRBV12-3/TRBV12-4	TRBJ2-5	CASSSSPETQYF
TRBV25-1	TRBJ1-1	CASSEWGGGAEAFF
TRBV3-1	TRBJ1-3	CASSQGRVAGNTIYF
TRBV24-1	TRBJ2-5	CATSDRSQETQYF
TRBV9	TRBJ2-5	CASSVGTVDGETQYF
TRBV13	TRBJ2-3	CASSFMGAVVDTQYF
TRBV18	TRBJ2-5	CASSPSAQSGGETQYF
TRBV20-1	TRBJ2-7	CSARALAGVDYEQYF
TRBV5-1	TRBJ2-3	CASSSRDRGGPTDTQYF
TRBV6-2/TRBV6-3	TRBJ2-2	CASNSLEEVENTGELFF
TRBV3-1	TRBJ1-1	CASSQEEGQGGTEAFF
TRBV10-3	TRBJ2-1	CASRTESYNEQFF
TRBV6-1	TRBJ2-1	CASSDHSGDSQFSYNEQFF
TRBV5-1	TRBJ2-1	CASSPTSGSLDNEQFF
TRBV24-1	TRBJ1-1	CATEGLGEAFF
TRBV7-9	TRBJ2-5	CASTLNSHSEETQYF
TRBV7-9	TRBJ2-5	CASPSLAGPEETQYF
TRBV4-1	TRBJ1-1	CASSPALVDTEAFF
TRBV7-9	TRBJ1-5	CASSLVGEDQPQHF
TRBV7-9	TRBJ2-3	CASSLSSGFSTDTQYF
TRBV19	TRBJ1-2	CASNKPGTELYGYTF
TRBV25-1	TRBJ2-5	CASVSIQETQYF
TRBV5-6	TRBJ2-3	CASSLYGGNTQYF
TRBV7-9	TRBJ1-1	CASSSGTGGAAEAFF
TRBV30	TRBJ1-1	CAWSEGTGGTEAFF
TRBV21-1	TRBJ2-2	CASKGTPTNTGELFF
TRBV27	TRBJ2-2	CASSPQTEGGGGELFF
TRBV11-2	TRBJ2-7	CASSLAPGASYEQYF
TRBV29-1	TRBJ1-3	CSGHDVSGNTIYF
TRBV6-5	TRBJ2-1	CASSLTSGLNNEQFF
TRBV4-1	TRBJ2-7	CASSQDPGRGYSYEQYF
TRBV3-1	TRBJ1-2	CASSETGENYGYTF
TRBV24-1	TRBJ2-2	CAAWDSYTGELFF
TRBV20-1	TRBJ2-1	CSARVLAGGSASNEQFF
TRBV7-9	TRBJ2-1	CASSLWDRGHLYNEQFF
TRBV24-1	TRBJ1-3	CASQGSPGNTIYF
TRBV6-5	TRBJ2-5	CASSGSQRETQYF
TRBV29-1	TRBJ2-1	CSVEDFFSQASGRMEFF
TRBV12-3/TRBV12-4	TRBJ2-1	CASSRDLAQFF
TRBV12-3/TRBV12-4	TRBJ1-5	CASKTGGTGLNQPQHF
TRBV19	TRBJ1-2	CASSAGTNYGYTF
TRBV7-2	TRBJ2-7	CASSFHSESYEQYF
TRBV12-3/TRBV12-4	TRBJ2-2	CASSRLDTGELFF